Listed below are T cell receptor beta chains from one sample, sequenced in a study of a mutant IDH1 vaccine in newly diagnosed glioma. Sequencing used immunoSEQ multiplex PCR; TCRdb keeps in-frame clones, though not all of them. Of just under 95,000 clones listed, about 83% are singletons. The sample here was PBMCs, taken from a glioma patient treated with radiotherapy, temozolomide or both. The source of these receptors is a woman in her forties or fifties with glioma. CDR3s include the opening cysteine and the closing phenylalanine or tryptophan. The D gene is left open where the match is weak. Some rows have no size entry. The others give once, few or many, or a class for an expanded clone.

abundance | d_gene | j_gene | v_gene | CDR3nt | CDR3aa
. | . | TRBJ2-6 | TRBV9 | TGTGCCAGCAGTGGGGGGCAGGGGACCTTCTCTGGGGCCAACGTCCTGACTTTC | CASSGGQGTFSGANVLTF
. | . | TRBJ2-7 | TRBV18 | TGTGCCAGCTCACCACAGGTCCAGGGGTACGAGCAGTACTTC | CASSPQVQGYEQYF
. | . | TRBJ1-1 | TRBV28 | TGTGCCAGCATGCCCCGAAAGAACACTGAAGCTTTCTTT | CASMPRKNTEAFF
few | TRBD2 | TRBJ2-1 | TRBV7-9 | TGTGCCAGCAGCTCTGTGAGCGGGGGGAACAATGAGCAGTTCTTC | CASSSVSGGNNEQFF
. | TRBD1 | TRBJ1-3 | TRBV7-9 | TGTGCCAGCACCCCGGGACAGGGGGCATCGAGCTCTGGAAACACCATATATTTT | CASTPGQGASSSGNTIYF
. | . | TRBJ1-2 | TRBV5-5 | TGTGCCAGCAGCTTCCTTTCACCGGACAGTCTAACCACCAACTATGGCTACACCTTC | CASSFLSPDSLTTNYGYTF
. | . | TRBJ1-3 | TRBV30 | TGTGCCTGGGGTAGTCCCGGGAAAGCTGGAAACACCATATATTTT | CAWGSPGKAGNTIYF
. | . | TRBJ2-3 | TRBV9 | TGTGCCAGCAGCGCCTCAATCACAGATACGCAGTATTTT | CASSASITDTQYF
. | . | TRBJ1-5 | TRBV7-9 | TGTGCCAGCAGCTTAAGGGGAAATCAGCCCCAGCATTTT | CASSLRGNQPQHF
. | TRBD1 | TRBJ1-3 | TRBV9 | TGTGCCAGCAGCCCAGGACAGGGACCCTCTGGAAACACCATATATTTT | CASSPGQGPSGNTIYF
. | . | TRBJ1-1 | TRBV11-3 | TGTGCCAGCAGGTACAGGGCTCACACTGAAGCTTTCTTT | CASRYRAHTEAFF
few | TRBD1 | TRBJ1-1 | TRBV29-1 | TGCAGCGCCTTACAGGGGCAGAACACTGAAGCTTTCTTT | CSALQGQNTEAFF
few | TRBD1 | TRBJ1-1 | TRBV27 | TGTGCCAGCAGTTTAGGGGGCAGGGGGTACACTGAAGCTTTCTTT | CASSLGGRGYTEAFF
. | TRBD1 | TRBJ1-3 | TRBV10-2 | TGCGCCAGCAAGATGGCGGGACAGGCCTCTGGAAACACCATATATTTT | CASKMAGQASGNTIYF
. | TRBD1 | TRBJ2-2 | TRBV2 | TGTGCCAGCAGTGTGGACAGGGTAAATGCCGGGGAGCTGTTTTTT | CASSVDRVNAGELFF
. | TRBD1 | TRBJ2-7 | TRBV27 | TGTGCCAGCGGGTCGGGGACAGGGACCTACGAGCAGTACTTC | CASGSGTGTYEQYF
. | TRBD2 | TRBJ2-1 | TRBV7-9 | TGTGCCAGCAGCCGGACTAGCGGGGGGGCCGGCTCCTACAATGAGCAGTTCTTC | CASSRTSGGAGSYNEQFF
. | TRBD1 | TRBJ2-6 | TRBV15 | TGTGCCACCAGCACGGACAGGGCCCCCTCTGGGGCCAACGTCCTGACTTTC | CATSTDRAPSGANVLTF
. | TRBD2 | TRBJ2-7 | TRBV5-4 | TGTGCCAGCAGCTTGGCCTTAGCGGGGTATTCCTACGAGCAGTACTTC | CASSLALAGYSYEQYF
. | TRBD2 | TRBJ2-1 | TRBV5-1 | TGCGCCAGCAGCTTGGCGGCTAGCGGGGGGTACAATGAGCAGTTCTTC | CASSLAASGGYNEQFF
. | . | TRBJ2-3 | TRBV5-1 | TGCGCCAGCAGCCTGGCCTTAGGGGGCACAGATACGCAGTATTTT | CASSLALGGTDTQYF
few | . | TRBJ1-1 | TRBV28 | TGTGCCAGCAGGGAAGGACGTGGTTGGGACACTGAAGCTTTCTTT | CASREGRGWDTEAFF
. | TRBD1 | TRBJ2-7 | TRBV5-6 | TGTGCCAGCAGCCAGGACAGGGGGTGGTACGAGCAGTACTTC | CASSQDRGWYEQYF
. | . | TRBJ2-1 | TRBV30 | TGTGCCTGGAGATGGGGCCGGGGATATGGTGAGCAGTTCTTC | CAWRWGRGYGEQFF